Judged by abundance, the clone carrying this T cell receptor beta chain is medium-sized. Its antigen is unknown. This record belongs to a study of T cells in Graves' hyperthyroidism and ophthalmopathy. Duration under 3 months, a NOSPECS grade of at least 4, and a Clinical Activity Score of at least 3 characterized the ophthalmopathy patients. Amplified TCR beta CDR3 regions derived from RNA transcripts. The HTBI primer set served for first-round RT-PCR of the TCR CDR3. Via MiXCR, TCRdb re-called the multiplex PCR reads, giving one row per CDR3 protein. This sample carries tens of thousands of distinct CDR3 sequences, about 57% of them seen once, and the ten largest clones take approximately 3.4%. This CDR3 has 13 amino acids. Deletions cut 3 bases from V and 14 bases from J, with 14 bases between. Per the germline V gene, CDR1 is LNHNV and CDR2 is YYDKDF (reference sequence). Findings and caveats of the study: It was a median around 6 months before onset that the model predicted ophthalmopathy.

The V gene is TRBV15, the J gene TRBJ1-6; D unclear. Sequenced: blood. This receptor was obtained from a woman aged 55-69 years with Graves' ophthalmopathy. CDR3 protein: CATSSEVLGALHF. The CDR3 DNA sequence: TGTGCCACCAGCAGTGAAGTGCTTGGGGCCCTCCACTTT.